A single sample gave rise to the 10 T cell receptor beta chains below, sequenced in a study of CD8 T cells in Susac syndrome. Random hexamers were used to reverse transcribe the RNA input (about 0.45 to 1 ug). MiXCR, run by TCRdb on the immunoSEQ multiplex PCR reads, gives a single entry per CDR3 protein. The data hold about 21,000 distinct CDR3 sequences, with 90% to 95% observed a single time. Sample: CD8+ T cells from PBMCs. The source is a human donor in good health.

The V and J genes are TRBV21-1 and TRBJ1-1; the tabulated D call, TRBD1, remains unverified against the DNA. TRBV21-1 is a pseudogene locus. The CDR3 totals 15 residues. CDR3 nucleotide sequence: TGTGCCAGCAGCAACCTGGGACAGGGGAAGGCTGAAGCTTTCTTT. Translating gives CASSNLGQGKAEAFF.

The chain is built from TRBV4-3 and TRBJ2-2; D perhaps matches TRBD2 (5 bases). In germline, CDR1 is LGHNA, CDR2 YSLEER. The CDR3 consists of 14 residues. Trimming removed 0 bases from V and 4 bases from J, with 6 bases in between. In DNA, the CDR3 is TGCGCCAGCAGCCAAGAGGACTTCACCGGGGAGCTGTTTTTT. It specifies CASSQEDFTGELFF.

This rearrangement joins TRBV29-1 to TRBJ1-6; possibly TRBD1 for D (5 bases). V lost 3 bases and J 2 bases, leaving 20 bases between the germline ends. The CDR3 sequence is 18 residues long. CDR1 SQVTM and CDR2 ANQGSEA come from the germline V gene. CDR3 DNA: TGCAGCGTTGATCCCACGGGTTCGGGGACTACCTATAATTCACCCCTCCACTTT. This gives the protein CSVDPTGSGTTYNSPLHF.

The CDR3 loop reads CASSFWGSLDEQYF. The CDR3 DNA is TGTGCCAGCAGTTTTTGGGGGTCACTCGACGAGCAGTACTTC. The chain couples TRBV12-3 or TRBV12-4 to TRBJ2-7; D assignment may be TRBD1 or TRBD2 (5 bases each). Deletions cut 3 bases from V and 5 bases from J, with 14 bases between. This CDR3 has 14 amino acids.

The V gene is TRBV7-9, the J gene TRBJ2-7, with a tentative D call TRBD2 (5 bases). Trimming left V 3 bases short and J 2 bases short, with 8 bases between. Germline loops: CDR1 SEHNR, CDR2 FQNEAQ (reference sequence). The CDR3 extends over 13 amino acids. CDR3 residues: CASSFGDPYEQYF. CDR3 bases: TGTGCCAGCAGCTTCGGGGATCCCTACGAGCAGTACTTC.

The rearrangement uses TRBV7-6 and TRBJ2-7; no firm D call. Trimming cost V 1 base and J 5 bases, with 6 bases left between them. The CDR3 totals 12 residues. Per the germline V gene, CDR1 is SGHVS and CDR2 is FNYEAQ. The CDR3 spells CASSLGGDEQYF. CDR3 coding DNA: TGTGCCAGCAGCTTAGGTGGGGACGAGCAGTACTTC.

The V gene is TRBV29-1, the J gene TRBJ1-2; D remains unclear. The germline gives CDR1 SQVTM, CDR2 ANQGSEA. The CDR3 loop spans 12 amino acids. V was shortened by 4 bases and J by 0 bases, with 6 bases between the two germline ends. This CDR3 reads CSVGQANYGYTF. As DNA, the CDR3 is TGCAGCGTTGGTCAGGCTAACTATGGCTACACCTTC.

The chain recombines TRBV15 with TRBJ2-3; tentatively, D is TRBD1 or TRBD2 (5 bases each). This CDR3 has 16 residues. The V end was cut by 3 bases, the J end by 0 bases, with 13 bases between. Germline V lookup: CDR1 LNHNV, CDR2 YYDKDF (reference sequence). In DNA, the CDR3 is TGTGCCACCAGCAGGGGGGAAGGAGATAGCACAGATACGCAGTATTTT. Amino acid sequence: CATSRGEGDSTDTQYF.

This clonotype was seen once. The chain recombines TRBV23-1 with TRBJ1-1, with 9 bases that match TRBD1. TRBV23-1 is classed as an ORF, of uncertain function. This CDR3 is built from 15 residues. V lost 3 bases to trimming and J lost 6 bases; unmatched junction nucleotides: 8. CDR3 region: CASSQPNRGHAEAFF. In DNA form, the CDR3 reads TGCGCCAGCAGTCAGCCGAACAGGGGGCACGCTGAAGCTTTCTTT.

The V call is TRBV29-1, the J call TRBJ1-2; 9 bases are a match to TRBD1. V gave up 6 bases and J gave up 3 bases; unmatched junction bases: 11. This CDR3 region has 15 residues. Germline V gives CDR1 SQVTM, CDR2 ANQGSEA. The CDR3 DNA is TGCAGCGTCCAGACTACAGGGGGCTTTCACTATGGCTACACCTTC. Encoded protein: CSVQTTGGFHYGYTF.